This passage covers 29 T cell receptor beta chains from one sample sequenced in a study of control samples from healthy donors and cancer patients. Sequencing was performed with immunoSEQ multiplex PCR; in TCRdb, only in-frame clones are kept and a portion is missing. The sample shows tens of thousands of clones, about four fifths of them seen only once. The sample consisted of PBMCs. Receptors originate from a woman between 45 and 60 years old with lung cancer.

The V and J genes are TRBV7-2 and TRBJ1-1; D gene unclear. In germline, CDR1 is SGHTA, CDR2 FQGNSA. Trimming shortened V by 0 bases and J by 6 bases, and 8 bases separated the two germline ends. The CDR3 contains 13 residues. In DNA, the CDR3 is TGTGCCAGCAGCTTAGCGAGGATGTCTGAAGCTTTCTTT. Translated: CASSLARMSEAFF.

The chain recombines TRBV19 with TRBJ2-7; 11 bases are shared with TRBD2. Germline trimming cut 0 bases from V and 0 bases from J; bases unmatched to any gene: 25. CDR3 length equals 24 residues. Germline CDR1 LNHDA, CDR2 SQIVND (reference sequence). As DNA, the CDR3 is TGTGCCAGTAGTATAGATCTTTCATGTTGTAACGGGACTAGCGGAATCGGGTGCTCCTACGAGCAGTACTTC. This translates into CASSIDLSCCNGTSGIGCSYEQYF.

This clone was observed once. This rearrangement joins TRBV6-6 to TRBJ2-5, with D perhaps matching TRBD1 (6 bases). CDR3 length: 15 residues. The V gene lost 5 bases and the J gene lost 0 bases, with 13 bases spanning the gap. Germline V gene sequence: CDR1 MNHNY, CDR2 SVGAGI (reference sequence). The CDR3 protein is CASSDPGQNQETQYF. The CDR3 DNA sequence: TGTGCCAGCAGTGATCCGGGACAAAACCAAGAGACCCAGTACTTC.

This chain uses TRBV6-5 with TRBJ1-2; a possible D gene is TRBD1 (5 bases). Germline CDR1 reads MNHEY; CDR2 reads SVGAGI. Trimming pared 4 bases from V and 5 bases from J, leaving 11 bases between. The CDR3 runs to 13 residues. CDR3 nucleotides: TGTGCCAGCAGTTCCCCGGCAGGGTATGGCTACACCTTC. Its translation is CASSSPAGYGYTF.

This chain connects TRBV4-1 to TRBJ1-1; maybe TRBD1 (5 bases). Trimming left V 6 bases short and J 3 bases short, with 8 bases between. CDR1 and CDR2 (germline): MGHRA, YSYEKL. The length of the CDR3 is 12 residues. The CDR3 DNA is TGCGCCAGCAGTCGAGGGGACACTGAAGCTTTCTTT. Residues: CASSRGDTEAFF.

The rearrangement uses TRBV10-3 and TRBJ1-1; TRBD1 is a possible D gene (6 bases). CDR3 size: 13 residues. The V and J ends lost 7 bases and 5 bases respectively, with 14 bases between them. The germline gives CDR1 ENHRY, CDR2 SYGVKD. In DNA form, the CDR3 reads TGTGCCATCACCCCGGACAGAGAGACTGAAGCTTTCTTT. Translation gives CAITPDRETEAFF.

This chain connects TRBV5-5 to TRBJ2-6; 10 bases map to TRBD1. The germline V gene encodes CDR1 SGHKS and CDR2 YYEKEE (reference sequence). J gave up 2 bases and V 0 bases, and 2 bases lay outside the gene matches. This CDR3 is 17 amino acids long. The chain's CDR3 is CASSLEGQGAGANVLTF. DNA for the CDR3: TGTGCCAGCAGCTTGGAAGGACAGGGGGCTGGGGCCAACGTCCTGACTTTC.

The genes are TRBV7-9 and TRBJ2-5, with D uncertain. Germline values: CDR1 SEHNR, CDR2 FQNEAQ (reference sequence). The CDR3 contains 17 residues. V gave up 4 bases and J gave up 1 base, with 19 bases separating them. The DNA for the CDR3 is TGTGCCAGCAGCTCCCTCAATACTACAGCGTTCCAAGAGACCCAGTACTTC. Amino acid sequence: CASSSLNTTAFQETQYF.

A single count supports this clone. The V and J genes are TRBV12-5 and TRBJ1-3; D might be TRBD1 (5 bases). Per the germline V gene, CDR1 is LGHNT and CDR2 is FRNRAP. V dropped 7 bases and J dropped 1 base, with 20 bases sitting between them. CDR3 length: 17 residues. The CDR3 nucleotides are TGTGCTAGTGCCCGGGGGGGAATGATGGTTTCTGGAAACACCATATATTTT. The encoded protein is CASARGGMMVSGNTIYF.

The V call is TRBV6-5, the J call TRBJ2-1, with D possibly called TRBD1 or TRBD2 (5 bases each). Germline V lookup: CDR1 MNHEY, CDR2 SVGAGI. This CDR3 spans 12 amino acids. Trimming cost V 7 bases and J 8 bases, with 12 bases left between them. In nucleotides, the CDR3 is TGTGCCAGCACCAGGGACGACGATGAGCAGTTCTTC. It is translated as CASTRDDDEQFF.

This chain links TRBV7-8 with TRBJ2-6, with D perhaps matching TRBD1 (5 bases). V shed 3 bases and J shed 6 bases, with 15 bases lying between them. Germline V gene data show CDR1 as SGHVS and CDR2 as FQNEAQ. The CDR3 length is 16 residues. In nucleotides, the CDR3 is TGTGCCAGCAGCTTGGTCCAGGCGACAGAGGCCAACGTCCTGACTTTC. Translated: CASSLVQATEANVLTF.

The chain has TRBV6-5 and TRBJ1-2; D gene unclear. This CDR3 has 13 residues. Germline CDR1 and CDR2: MNHEY and SVGAGI. V dropped 4 bases and J dropped 2 bases, with 8 bases sitting between them. The CDR3: CASSSGENYGYTF. The CDR3 DNA reads as TGTGCCAGCAGTTCTGGAGAGAACTATGGCTACACCTTC.

The chain employs TRBV15 and TRBJ1-5; weak D call: TRBD1 (6 bases). The CDR3 loop spans 14 amino acids. Germline V gene sequence: CDR1 LNHNV, CDR2 YYDKDF (reference sequence). V was shortened by 8 bases and J by 6 bases, with 17 bases between the two germline ends. This CDR3 is CATYSRGEPQPQHF. The CDR3 nucleotides read TGTGCCACCTACTCCAGGGGCGAACCTCAGCCCCAGCATTTT.

The chain joins TRBV27 to TRBJ1-2, with D unresolved. Germline V gives CDR1 MNHEY, CDR2 SMNVEV (reference sequence). Trimming removed 4 bases at V and 4 bases at J, with 13 bases between. The CDR3 contains 14 residues. CDR3 sequence: CASSSLSGLYGYTF. The CDR3 DNA reads as TGTGCCAGCAGTTCCCTCTCGGGTCTCTATGGCTACACCTTC.

A single count supports this clone. The chain carries TRBV6-2 or TRBV6-3 and TRBJ1-1; D remains unclear. Trimming cost V 3 bases and J 3 bases, with 14 bases left between them. Germline-derived CDR1 and CDR2 are MNHEY and SVGEGT. This CDR3 contains 15 residues. Here the CDR3 reads CASSYPASGDTEAFF. Written as DNA, the CDR3 is TGTGCCAGCAGTTATCCGGCTTCGGGCGACACTGAAGCTTTCTTT.

This clone was observed a handful of times. The V call is TRBV6-5, the J call TRBJ2-3; D not resolved. CDR1 and CDR2 (germline): MNHEY, SVGAGI. The ends were cut back, 2 bases at V and 6 bases at J, with 12 bases in the middle. The CDR3 contains 14 residues. The CDR3 region has the DNA TGTGCCAGCAGTTACACTTACTATGCGGATACGCAGTATTTT. Amino acid sequence: CASSYTYYADTQYF.

This chain uses TRBV30 with TRBJ1-5, with a tentative D call TRBD1 (6 bases). Germline V gives CDR1 GTSNPN, CDR2 SVGIG (reference sequence). The CDR3 totals 17 residues. Trimming stripped 3 bases from V and 1 base from J, with 19 bases between. The CDR3 here is CAWRPPTGARSNQPQHF. DNA of the CDR3: TGTGCCTGGAGACCCCCCACGGGGGCTAGAAGCAATCAGCCCCAGCATTTT. Full variable domain (outside the CDR3, taken from reference TRBV30 and TRBJ1-5): SQTIHQWPATLVQPVGSPLSLECTVEGTSNPNLYWYRQAAGRGLQLLFYSVGIGQISSEVPQNLSASRPQDRQFILSSKKLLLSDSGFYLCAWRPPTGARSNQPQHFGDGTRLSIL.

The rearrangement links TRBV28 to TRBJ2-7; D possibly matches TRBD1 or TRBD2 (5 bases each). CDR3 length equals 16 residues. Germline CDR1 is MDHEN and CDR2 is SYDVKM. V shed 6 bases and J shed 3 bases, with 21 bases lying between them. CDR3 region: CASRPTGRLTNYEQYF. The CDR3 DNA reads TGTGCCAGCAGACCTACGGGACGTCTGACGAACTACGAGCAGTACTTC.

The gene calls are TRBV27 and TRBJ1-1; D perhaps matches TRBD1 (5 bases). This CDR3 contains 15 residues. Trimming left V 4 bases short and J 7 bases short, with 19 bases between. Germline V gene lookup returns CDR1 MNHEY and CDR2 SMNVEV (reference sequence). The CDR3 is CASSSPVGGEYEAFF. The DNA of the CDR3 is TGTGCCAGCAGTTCGCCCGTGGGGGGGGAGTATGAAGCTTTCTTT.

V gene TRBV18 combines with J gene TRBJ1-5, with TRBD1 identical over 7 bases. CDR3 length equals 14 residues. Per the germline V gene, CDR1 is KGHSH and CDR2 is LQKENI. J was trimmed by 5 bases and V by 4 bases; bases with no gene match: 5. CDR3 in amino acids: CASSQGTDDQPQHF. The DNA of the CDR3 is TGTGCCAGCTCACAAGGGACAGATGATCAGCCCCAGCATTTT.

The chain links TRBV6-4 to TRBJ2-7; either TRBD1 or TRBD2 may supply D (7 bases each). CDR1 and CDR2 from the germline V gene are MRHNA and SNTAGT. V lost 7 bases and J 0 bases, leaving 25 bases between the germline ends. The CDR3 consists of 18 residues. The CDR3 DNA follows: TGTGCCAGCAAAGGGCCAAGCGGGCGGGGGACAGACTCCTACGAGCAGTACTTC. Encoded protein: CASKGPSGRGTDSYEQYF.

The rearrangement links TRBV7-2 to TRBJ1-3; 8 positions match TRBD1. In germline, CDR1 is SGHTA, CDR2 FQGNSA. The CDR3 is 15 residues long. V shed 2 bases and J 3 bases; nucleotides not matched to a gene: 3. The CDR3 reads CASSLHGQGGNTIYF. DNA for the CDR3: TGTGCCAGCAGCTTACACGGACAGGGTGGAAACACCATATATTTT.

This rearrangement joins TRBV27 to TRBJ1-1; D may be TRBD1 (5 bases). CDR1 and CDR2 from the germline V gene are MNHEY and SMNVEV (reference sequence). V was pared by 2 bases and J by 2 bases, with 15 bases between. This CDR3 contains 16 residues. The CDR3 here is CASSLMIGGANTEAFF. The DNA for the CDR3 is TGTGCCAGCAGTTTAATGATAGGAGGGGCAAACACTGAAGCTTTCTTT.

CDR3 sequence: CAISESESGGGTEAFF. CDR3 DNA sequence: TGTGCCATCAGTGAGTCGGAGTCGGGCGGGGGGACTGAAGCTTTCTTT. The chain links TRBV10-3 to TRBJ1-1; a possible D gene is TRBD1 (5 bases). V was pared by 0 bases and J by 5 bases, with 16 bases between. The CDR3 loop spans 16 amino acids. Germline V CDR1 and CDR2: ENHRY, SYGVKD.

This sequence joins TRBV5-6 and TRBJ2-5; D uncertain. Germline V gives CDR1 SGHDT, CDR2 YYEEEE. The V end lost 0 bases, the J end lost 4 bases, and 7 bases lay between the germline ends. The CDR3 covers 13 residues. CDR3 loop: CASSLVSGETQYF. CDR3 bases: TGTGCCAGCAGCTTGGTGTCAGGAGAGACCCAGTACTTC.

This clone was picked up one time. The chain couples TRBV6-5 to TRBJ1-2; tentatively, D is TRBD1 (6 bases). The ends were cut back, 11 bases at V and 4 bases at J, with 14 bases in the middle. The V gene's germline CDR1 is MNHEY and CDR2 SVGAGI. The CDR3 consists of 12 residues. The CDR3 loop is CAVSRGSYGYTF. The DNA of the CDR3 is TGTGCCGTATCCAGGGGCTCCTATGGCTACACCTTC.

CDR3 nucleotides: TGTGCCAGCAGTTCAATAAGGGACAGGGGAGGAAGTCAGCCCCAGCATTTT. This gives the protein CASSSIRDRGGSQPQHF. The chain recombines TRBV28 with TRBJ1-5, with 10 bases matching TRBD1. Per the germline V gene, CDR1 is MDHEN and CDR2 is SYDVKM. J gave up 6 bases and V 4 bases, and 12 bases lay outside the gene matches. The CDR3 length is 17 residues.

The rearrangement links TRBV28 to TRBJ2-3; TRBD1 agrees at 7 bases. Looked up from germline, CDR1 is MDHEN and CDR2 is SYDVKM. This CDR3 has 16 amino acids. V gave up 3 bases and J gave up 3 bases; unmatched junction bases: 9. CDR3 sequence reads: CASSFPRAGGTDTQYF. The CDR3 DNA reads as TGTGCCAGCAGTTTTCCTCGGGCAGGGGGAACAGATACGCAGTATTTT.

The chain couples TRBV27 to TRBJ1-2, with TRBD1 as a possible D gene (5 bases). This CDR3 comprises 13 residues. Germline V gene lookup returns CDR1 MNHEY and CDR2 SMNVEV (reference sequence). The ends were cut back, 6 bases at V and 6 bases at J, with 14 bases in the middle. The CDR3 nucleotides are TGTGCCAGCAGCCTCCTGGGAGGGGATGGCTACACCTTC. Its protein product is CASSLLGGDGYTF.